The T cell receptor beta chain described here comes from a study of blood T cell repertoires in COVID-19. CDR3 length: 14 residues. CDR1 and CDR2 from the germline V gene are KGHDR and SFDVKD. V lost 1 base to trimming and J lost 10 bases, with 13 bases between them. One Seattle source followed patients from active infection through their disease course. Assay used: immunoSEQ multiplex PCR; TCRdb lists only in-frame clones, some missing. The table lists 350,000 or so clones, approximately 89% of them singletons, with just under 4% in the top ten. The sequence was collected from a woman aged 55-70 years with COVID-19, enrolled during active disease. The V call is TRBV24-1, the J call TRBJ1-5; TRBD1 is a possible D gene (6 bases). The sequenced sample was peripheral blood. CDR3 coding DNA: TGTGCCACCAGTGATTTAGGGGGACCCCTACCCCAGCATTTT. This translates into CATSDLGGPLPQHF.